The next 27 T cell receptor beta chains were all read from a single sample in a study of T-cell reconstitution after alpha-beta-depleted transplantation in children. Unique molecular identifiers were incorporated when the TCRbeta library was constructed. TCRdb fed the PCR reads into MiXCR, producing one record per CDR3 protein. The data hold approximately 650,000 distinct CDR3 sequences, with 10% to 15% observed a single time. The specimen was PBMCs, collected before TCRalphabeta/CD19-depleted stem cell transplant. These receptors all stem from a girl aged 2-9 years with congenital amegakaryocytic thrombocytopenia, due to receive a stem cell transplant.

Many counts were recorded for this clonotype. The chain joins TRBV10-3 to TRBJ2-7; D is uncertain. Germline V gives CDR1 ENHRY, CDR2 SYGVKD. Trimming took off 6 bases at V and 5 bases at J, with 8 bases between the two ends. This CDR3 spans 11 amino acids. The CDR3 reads CAISASNEQYF. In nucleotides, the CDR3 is TGTGCCATCAGCGCAAGTAACGAGCAGTACTTC.

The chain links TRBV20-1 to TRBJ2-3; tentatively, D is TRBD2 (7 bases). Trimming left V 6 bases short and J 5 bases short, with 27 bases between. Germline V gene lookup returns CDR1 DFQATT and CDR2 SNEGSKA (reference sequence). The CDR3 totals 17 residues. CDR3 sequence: CSASDRSSGSRGDTQYF. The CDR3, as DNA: TGCAGTGCCTCGGACAGATCTAGCGGTTCGAGGGGAGATACGCAGTATTTT.

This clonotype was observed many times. The CDR3 bases are TGTGCCAGCAGCTCCTTACAAGTCGGGGGGACTGAAGCTTTCTTT. As protein: CASSSLQVGGTEAFF. The chain links TRBV5-4 to TRBJ1-1; the D gene is possibly TRBD1 (5 bases). With 3 bases removed from V and 5 bases from J, the gap between germline ends came to 17 bases. The CDR3 sequence is 15 residues long. Germline V gives CDR1 SGHNT, CDR2 YYREEE (reference sequence).

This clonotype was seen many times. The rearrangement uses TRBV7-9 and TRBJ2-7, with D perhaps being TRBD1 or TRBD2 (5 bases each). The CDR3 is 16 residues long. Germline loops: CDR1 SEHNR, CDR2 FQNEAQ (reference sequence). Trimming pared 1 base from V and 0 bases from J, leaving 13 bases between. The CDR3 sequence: CASSLVGGGFSYEQYF. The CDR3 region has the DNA TGTGCCAGCAGCTTAGTTGGGGGTGGCTTCTCCTACGAGCAGTACTTC.

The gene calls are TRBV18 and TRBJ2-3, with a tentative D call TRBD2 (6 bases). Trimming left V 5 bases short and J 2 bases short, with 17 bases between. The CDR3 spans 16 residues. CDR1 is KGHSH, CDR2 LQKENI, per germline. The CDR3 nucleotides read TGTGCCAGCTCATCCCTGAGAGCGGGCTACACAGATACGCAGTATTTT. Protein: CASSSLRAGYTDTQYF.

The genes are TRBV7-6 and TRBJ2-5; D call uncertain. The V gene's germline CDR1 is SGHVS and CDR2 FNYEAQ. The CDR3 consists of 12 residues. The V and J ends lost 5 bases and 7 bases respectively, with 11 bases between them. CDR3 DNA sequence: TGTGCCAGCAGCACCTCTAAGGGGACCCAGTACTTC. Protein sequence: CASSTSKGTQYF. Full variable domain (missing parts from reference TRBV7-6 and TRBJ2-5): GAGVSQSPRYKVTKRGQDVALRCDPISGHVSLYWYRQALGQGPEFLTYFNYEAQQDKSGLPNDRFSAERPEGSISTLTIQRTEQRDSAMYRCASSTSKGTQYFGPGTRLLVL.

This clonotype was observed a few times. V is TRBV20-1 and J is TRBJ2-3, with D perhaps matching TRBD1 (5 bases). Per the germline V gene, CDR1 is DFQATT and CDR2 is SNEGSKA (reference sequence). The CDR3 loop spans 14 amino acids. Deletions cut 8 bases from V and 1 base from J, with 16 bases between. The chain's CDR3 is CSSLGATGTDTQYF. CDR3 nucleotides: TGCAGTTCGCTAGGGGCCACAGGCACAGATACGCAGTATTTT.

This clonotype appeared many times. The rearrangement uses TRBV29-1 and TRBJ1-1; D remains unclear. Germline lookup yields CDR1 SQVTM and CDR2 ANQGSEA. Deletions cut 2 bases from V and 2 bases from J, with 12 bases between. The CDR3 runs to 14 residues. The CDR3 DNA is TGCAGCGTTGAAACGCGTTCGGGTAACACTGAAGCTTTCTTT. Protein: CSVETRSGNTEAFF.

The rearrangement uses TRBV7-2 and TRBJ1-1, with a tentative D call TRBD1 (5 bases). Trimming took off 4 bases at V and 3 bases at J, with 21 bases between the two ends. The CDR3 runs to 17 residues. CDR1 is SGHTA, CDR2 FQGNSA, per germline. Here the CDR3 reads CASSSRDPRDWYTEAFF. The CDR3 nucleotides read TGTGCCAGCAGCTCCCGGGACCCCCGCGATTGGTACACTGAAGCTTTCTTT.

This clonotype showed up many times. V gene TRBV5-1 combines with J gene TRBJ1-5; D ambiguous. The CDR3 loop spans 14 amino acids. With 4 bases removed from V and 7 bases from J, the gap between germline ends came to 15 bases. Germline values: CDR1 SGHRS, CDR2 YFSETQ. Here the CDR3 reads CASSIGLTGQPQHF. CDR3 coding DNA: TGCGCCAGCAGCATAGGACTAACGGGACAGCCCCAGCATTTT.

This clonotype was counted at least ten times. CDR3 DNA: TGTGCCAGCAGTTCTTGGCGTGGGTTGGAAGCTTTCTTT. Translating it yields CASSSWRGLEAFF. This chain joins TRBV12-3 or TRBV12-4 and TRBJ1-1, with D unresolved. CDR3 size: 13 residues. The V end was cut by 4 bases, the J end by 8 bases, with 14 bases between.

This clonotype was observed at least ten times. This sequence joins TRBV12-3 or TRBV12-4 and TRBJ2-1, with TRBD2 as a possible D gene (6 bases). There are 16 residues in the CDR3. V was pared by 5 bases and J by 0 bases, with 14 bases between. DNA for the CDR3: TGTGCCAGCAGTCCTCCCCCACTAGCCTCCTACAATGAGCAGTTCTTC. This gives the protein CASSPPPLASYNEQFF.

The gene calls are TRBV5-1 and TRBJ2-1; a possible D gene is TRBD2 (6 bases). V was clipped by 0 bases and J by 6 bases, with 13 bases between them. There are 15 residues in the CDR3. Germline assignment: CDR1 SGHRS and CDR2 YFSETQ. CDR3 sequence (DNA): TGCGCCAGCAGCTTGGACTTCCCCGGGGGCAATGAGCAGTTCTTC. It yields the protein CASSLDFPGGNEQFF.

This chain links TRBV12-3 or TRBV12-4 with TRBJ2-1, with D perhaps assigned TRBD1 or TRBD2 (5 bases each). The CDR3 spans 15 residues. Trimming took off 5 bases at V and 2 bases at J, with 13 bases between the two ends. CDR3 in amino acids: CASSDRDPTYNEQFF. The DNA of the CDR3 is TGTGCCAGCAGTGACCGGGACCCTACCTACAATGAGCAGTTCTTC.

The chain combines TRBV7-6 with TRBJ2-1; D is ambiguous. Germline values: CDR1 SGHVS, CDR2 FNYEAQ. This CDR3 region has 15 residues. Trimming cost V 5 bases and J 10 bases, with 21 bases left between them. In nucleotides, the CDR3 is TGTGCCAGCAGCGGCCAAGACGCGTATGGGCGAGAGCAGTTCTTC. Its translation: CASSGQDAYGREQFF.

CDR3 nucleotides: TGTGCCAGCAGCCTCGGGACGACTTACACAGATACGCAGTATTTT. As protein: CASSLGTTYTDTQYF. The chain carries TRBV3-1 and TRBJ2-3; possibly TRBD1 or TRBD2 for D (5 bases each). There are 15 residues in the CDR3. The germline V gene has CDR1 LGHDT and CDR2 YNNKEL (reference sequence). V lost 4 bases and J lost 2, with 13 bases in between.

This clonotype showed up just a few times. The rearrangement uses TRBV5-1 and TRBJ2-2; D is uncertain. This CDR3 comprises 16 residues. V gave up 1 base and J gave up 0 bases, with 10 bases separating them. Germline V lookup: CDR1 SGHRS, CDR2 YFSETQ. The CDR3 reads CASSLLEQTNTGELFF. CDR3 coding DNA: TGCGCCAGCAGCTTGTTGGAGCAGACGAACACCGGGGAGCTGTTTTTT.

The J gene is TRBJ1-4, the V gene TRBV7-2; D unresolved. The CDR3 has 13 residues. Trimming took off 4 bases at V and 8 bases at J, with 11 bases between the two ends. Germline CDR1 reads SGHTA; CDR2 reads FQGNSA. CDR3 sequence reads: CASSSRSGEKLFF. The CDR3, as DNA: TGTGCCAGCAGCTCCCGGAGCGGGGAAAAACTGTTTTTT.

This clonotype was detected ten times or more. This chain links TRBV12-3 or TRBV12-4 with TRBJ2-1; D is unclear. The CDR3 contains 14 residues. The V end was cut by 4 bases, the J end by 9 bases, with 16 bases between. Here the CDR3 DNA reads TGTGCCAGCAGTTCACCCCCCTGGGAATCTGAGCAGTTCTTC. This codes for CASSSPPWESEQFF.

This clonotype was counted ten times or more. The CDR3 DNA follows: TGCGCCAGCAGCATCGGGACAGGGGGCACCGGGGAGCTGTTTTTT. Its translation is CASSIGTGGTGELFF. The J gene is TRBJ2-2, the V gene TRBV5-1, with 11 bases matching TRBD1. This CDR3 is built from 15 residues. Looked up from germline, CDR1 is SGHRS and CDR2 is YFSETQ. With 4 bases clipped from V and 4 bases from J, the junction kept 3 bases outside the gene matches.

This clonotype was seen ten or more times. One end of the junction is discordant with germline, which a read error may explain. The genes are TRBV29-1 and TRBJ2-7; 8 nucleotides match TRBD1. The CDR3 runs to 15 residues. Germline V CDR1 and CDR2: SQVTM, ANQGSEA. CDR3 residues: CSVEDRGPSSYEQYF. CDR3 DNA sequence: TGCAGCGTAGAAGACAGGGGACCGAGCTCCTACGAGCAGTACTTC.

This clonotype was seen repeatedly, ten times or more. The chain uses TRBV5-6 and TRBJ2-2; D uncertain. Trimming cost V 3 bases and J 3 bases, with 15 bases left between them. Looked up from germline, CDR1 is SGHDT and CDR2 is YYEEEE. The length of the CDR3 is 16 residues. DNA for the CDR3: TGTGCCAGCAGCTCCCACTCATCTGTGGACACCGGGGAGCTGTTTTTT. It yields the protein CASSSHSSVDTGELFF.

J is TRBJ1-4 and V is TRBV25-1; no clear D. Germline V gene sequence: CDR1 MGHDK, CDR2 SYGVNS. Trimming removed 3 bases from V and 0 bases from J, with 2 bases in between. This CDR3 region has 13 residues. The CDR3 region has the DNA TGTGCCAGCAGTGACACAACTAATGAAAAACTGTTTTTT. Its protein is CASSDTTNEKLFF. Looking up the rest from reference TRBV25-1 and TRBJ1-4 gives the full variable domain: EADIYQTPRYLVIGTGKKITLECSQTMGHDKMYWYQQDPGMELHLIHYSYGVNSTEKGDLSSESTVSRIRTEHFPLTLESARPSHTSQYLCASSDTTNEKLFFGSGTQLSVL.

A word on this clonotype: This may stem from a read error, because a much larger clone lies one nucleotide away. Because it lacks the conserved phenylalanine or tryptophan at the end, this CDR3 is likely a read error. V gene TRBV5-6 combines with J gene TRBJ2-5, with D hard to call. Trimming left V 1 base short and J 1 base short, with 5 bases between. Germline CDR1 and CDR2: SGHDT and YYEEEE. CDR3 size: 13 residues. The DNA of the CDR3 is TGTGCCAGCAGCTTGACTGCCCAAGAGACCCAGTACCTC. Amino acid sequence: CASSLTAQETQYL.

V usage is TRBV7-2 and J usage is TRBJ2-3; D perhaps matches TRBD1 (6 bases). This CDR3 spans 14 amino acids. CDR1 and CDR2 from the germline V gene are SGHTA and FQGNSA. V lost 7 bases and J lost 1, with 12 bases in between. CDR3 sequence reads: CASKPRGGTDTQYF. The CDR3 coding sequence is TGTGCCAGCAAGCCCAGGGGTGGCACAGATACGCAGTATTTT.

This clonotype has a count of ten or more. The CDR3 is CASSKRPGQTPYEQYF. The CDR3 DNA sequence: TGTGCCAGCAGCAAAAGACCGGGACAGACGCCCTACGAGCAGTACTTC. The chain joins TRBV21-1 to TRBJ2-7; the table's D call of TRBD1 was not tested on the DNA. TRBV21-1 is a pseudogene. The CDR3 sequence is 16 residues long.

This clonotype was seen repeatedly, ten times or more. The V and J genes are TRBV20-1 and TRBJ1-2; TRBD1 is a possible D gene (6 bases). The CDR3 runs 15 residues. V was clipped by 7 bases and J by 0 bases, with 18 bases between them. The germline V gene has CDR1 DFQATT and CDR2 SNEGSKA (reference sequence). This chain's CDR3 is CSDSPPGTPNYGYTF. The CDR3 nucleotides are TGCAGTGACTCCCCCCCCGGGACACCTAACTATGGCTACACCTTC.